Listed below are T cell receptor beta chains from one sample, sequenced in a study of blood T cell repertoires in COVID-19. The assay was immunoSEQ multiplex PCR, and TCRdb's table has in-frame clones only and misses some. The data hold tens of thousands of clones, with roughly nine tenths observed a single time. The source material was peripheral blood. The receptors here all came from a man aged 45-65 years with active COVID-19. Both conserved end residues are part of each CDR3. A D gene is named only where the DNA matches it firmly. A row's size may be missing; if present it is once, few, many or a size class.

TGTGCCAGCAGTAAACAGGGGAACGGCTACACCTTC,CASSKQGNGYTF,TRBJ1-2,TRBD1,.,TRBV7-2
TGCGCCAGCAGTGTGCACAGCCCAAGGGGTAGCACTGAAGCTTTCTTT,CASSVHSPRGSTEAFF,TRBJ1-1,.,.,TRBV10-1
TGTGCCAGCAGCTTTCGGGACAGCTATGGCTACACCTTC,CASSFRDSYGYTF,TRBJ1-2,TRBD1,.,TRBV7-9
TGTGCCTGTCCGGGACTAGCCGGGGAGCTGTTTTTT,CACPGLAGELFF,TRBJ2-2,TRBD2,.,TRBV30
TGTGCCAGCAGCCGCGACAGGGGGCACGAGACCCAGTACTTC,CASSRDRGHETQYF,TRBJ2-5,TRBD1,.,TRBV5-4
TGTGCCAGTAAGAGTAGCGGGATTCTAGATACGCAGTATTTT,CASKSSGILDTQYF,TRBJ2-3,TRBD2,.,TRBV19
TGTGCCAGCAGTTCCTATAGCAATCAGCCCCAGCATTTT,CASSSYSNQPQHF,TRBJ1-5,.,.,TRBV28
TGTGCCAGCGCGACAGGGTTTCCCTACGAGCAGTACTTC,CASATGFPYEQYF,TRBJ2-7,TRBD1,.,TRBV28
TGTGCCAGCAGCGTAGAAAGCCTGAGGCGGACCGGGGAGCTGTTTTTT,CASSVESLRRTGELFF,TRBJ2-2,.,.,TRBV9
TGTGCCAGCAGCTTATCCCGGGAGCAGTTCTTC,CASSLSREQFF,TRBJ2-1,.,few,TRBV7-3
TGCGCCAGCAGCGAACGACAGGGGCTAGAGACCCAGTACTTC,CASSERQGLETQYF,TRBJ2-5,TRBD1,once,TRBV5-1
TGTGCCAGCAGCTGGGGAGATTTTGGGGAGACCCAGTACTTC,CASSWGDFGETQYF,TRBJ2-5,.,.,TRBV7-2
TGTGCCTGCGGGCAGGGAAACACTGAAGCTTTCTTT,CACGQGNTEAFF,TRBJ1-1,.,.,TRBV30
TGCGCCAGCAGCCGAGAAGACAGGGGTAACACTGAAGCTTTCTTT,CASSREDRGNTEAFF,TRBJ1-1,TRBD1,once,TRBV4-3
TGTGCCAGCAGCGCTAGCGGGAGGGGTGTGGATGAGCAGTTCTTC,CASSASGRGVDEQFF,TRBJ2-1,TRBD2,.,TRBV11-3